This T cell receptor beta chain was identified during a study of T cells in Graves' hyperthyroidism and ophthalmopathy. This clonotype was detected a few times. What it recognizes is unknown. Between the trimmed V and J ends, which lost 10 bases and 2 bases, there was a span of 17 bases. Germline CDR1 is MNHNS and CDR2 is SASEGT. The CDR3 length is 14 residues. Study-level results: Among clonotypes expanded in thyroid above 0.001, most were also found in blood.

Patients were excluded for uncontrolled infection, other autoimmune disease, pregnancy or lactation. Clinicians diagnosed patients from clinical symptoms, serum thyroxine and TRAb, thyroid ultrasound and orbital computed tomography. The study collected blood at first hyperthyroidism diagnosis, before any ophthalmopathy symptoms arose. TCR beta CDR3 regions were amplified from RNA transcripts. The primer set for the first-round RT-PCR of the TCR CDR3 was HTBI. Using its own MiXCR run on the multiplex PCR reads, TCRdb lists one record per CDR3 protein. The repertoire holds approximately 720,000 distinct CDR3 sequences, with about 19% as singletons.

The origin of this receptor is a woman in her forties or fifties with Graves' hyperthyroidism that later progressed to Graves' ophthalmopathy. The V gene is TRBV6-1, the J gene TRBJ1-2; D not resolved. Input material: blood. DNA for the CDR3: TGTGCCAACTCGGGCCAGGAAAGGAACTATGGCTACACCTTC. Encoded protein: CANSGQERNYGYTF.